The 28 T cell receptor beta chains in this list originate from one sample, sequenced in a study of blood T cell repertoires in COVID-19. The repertoire was sequenced with immunoSEQ multiplex PCR; TCRdb's copy has only in-frame clones and lacks some. Here the sample spans some 74,000 clones, roughly 80% being singletons. Sequenced: peripheral blood. The receptor set was obtained from an elderly woman with active or convalescent COVID-19.

This sequence joins TRBV28 and TRBJ1-1; a weak D match, TRBD1 (6 bases). The CDR3 is 14 amino acids. Trimming left V 4 bases short and J 2 bases short, with 11 bases between. Looked up from germline, CDR1 is MDHEN and CDR2 is SYDVKM. The CDR3 DNA follows: TGTGCCAGCAGTTCCCCGACAGGAAACACTGAAGCTTTCTTT. It encodes CASSSPTGNTEAFF.

The chain links TRBV18 to TRBJ2-3, with D tentatively TRBD1 (5 bases). This CDR3 spans 15 amino acids. Germline assignment: CDR1 KGHSH and CDR2 LQKENI. Trimming took off 7 bases at V and 0 bases at J, with 14 bases between the two ends. The CDR3 loop reads CASFPGAGSTDTQYF. CDR3 coding DNA: TGTGCCAGCTTCCCGGGTGCAGGGAGCACAGATACGCAGTATTTT.

The rearrangement links TRBV19 to TRBJ2-7; D uncertain. Trimming left V 3 bases short and J 3 bases short, with 9 bases between. Germline V gene lookup returns CDR1 LNHDA and CDR2 SQIVND (reference sequence). There are 13 residues in the CDR3. Written as DNA, the CDR3 is TGTGCCAGTAGTATTTCCCTCAGCTACGAGCAGTACTTC. It yields the protein CASSISLSYEQYF.

J is TRBJ2-5 and V is TRBV4-3; D perhaps matches TRBD2 (6 bases). V gave up 0 bases and J gave up 4 bases, with 12 bases separating them. CDR1 is LGHNA and CDR2 is YSLEER in the germline V gene. The CDR3 totals 15 residues. The CDR3 here is CASSQENVGGETQYF. In DNA form, the CDR3 reads TGCGCCAGCAGCCAAGAGAATGTGGGGGGAGAGACCCAGTACTTC.

The chain joins TRBV6-2 or TRBV6-3 to TRBJ2-1, with 9 bases lining up with TRBD1. The germline CDR1 and CDR2 sequences are MNHEY and SVGEGT. The CDR3 totals 15 residues. J lost 4 bases, V lost 5 bases, and 6 bases had no gene match. The CDR3 spells CASSRPGQGYNEQFF. As DNA, the CDR3 is TGTGCCAGCAGTCGACCGGGACAGGGATACAATGAGCAGTTCTTC.

V gene TRBV6-5 combines with J gene TRBJ1-5; D is uncertain. Deletions cut 5 bases from V and 8 bases from J, with 13 bases between. The germline V gene encodes CDR1 MNHEY and CDR2 SVGAGI. The CDR3 length is 13 residues. The CDR3 region is CASSPEAEKPQHF. The CDR3 DNA reads TGTGCCAGCAGTCCCGAGGCCGAGAAGCCCCAGCATTTT.

V gene TRBV6-2 or TRBV6-3 combines with J gene TRBJ2-7, with TRBD1 matching 7 bases. V dropped 4 bases and J dropped 5; count of bases not matched to a gene: 11. Germline V CDR1 and CDR2: MNHEY, SVGEGT. The CDR3 consists of 15 residues. The CDR3 sequence: CASSSYKTGSHEQYF. The CDR3 DNA reads TGTGCCAGCAGTTCATACAAGACAGGGTCCCACGAGCAGTACTTC.

The chain uses TRBV11-2 and TRBJ2-1; 12 bases fit TRBD2. Germline V gives CDR1 SGHAT, CDR2 FQNNGV. The CDR3 has 13 amino acids. V was clipped by 4 bases and J by 9 bases; unmatched bases: 1. In DNA form, the CDR3 reads TGTGCCAGCAGCTCGGGACTAGCGGGTGAGCAGTTCTTC. Translation: CASSSGLAGEQFF.

J is TRBJ1-6 and V is TRBV27; 7 bases fit TRBD1. The CDR3 runs to 15 residues. Germline V gene lookup returns CDR1 MNHEY and CDR2 SMNVEV (reference sequence). V shed 4 bases and J 6 bases; nucleotides not matched to a gene: 6. The CDR3 protein is CASSSLSGGNSPLHF. CDR3 in DNA: TGTGCCAGCAGTTCCCTTTCAGGGGGTAATTCACCCCTCCACTTT.

This sequence joins TRBV4-1 and TRBJ2-2; 11 bases line up with TRBD1. The germline V gene has CDR1 MGHRA and CDR2 YSYEKL. The CDR3 covers 18 residues. V trimming: 1 base; J trimming: 6 bases; junction bases outside the gene matches: 10. The CDR3 sequence is CASSQGRPDRGPAGELFF. The CDR3 DNA sequence: TGCGCCAGCAGCCAAGGGAGACCGGACAGGGGGCCGGCCGGGGAGCTGTTTTTT.

V is TRBV6-5 and J is TRBJ1-4; no clear D gene. The CDR3 covers 15 residues. The germline CDR1 and CDR2 sequences are MNHEY and SVGAGI. V lost 6 bases and J lost 0, with 11 bases in between. For the CDR3, the DNA is TGTGCCAGCAGAAGGAGGGCTACAACTAATGAAAAACTGTTTTTT. It encodes CASRRRATTNEKLFF.

The rearrangement links TRBV7-9 to TRBJ1-1; maybe TRBD1 (6 bases). Per germline, CDR1 SEHNR and CDR2 FQNEAQ (reference sequence). V dropped 5 bases and J dropped 1 base, with 11 bases sitting between them. The CDR3 is 14 residues long. DNA of the CDR3: TGTGCCAGCAGCGGGGGACAACCGAACACTGAAGCTTTCTTT. Encoded protein: CASSGGQPNTEAFF.

The table lists this clone with a count of one. V is TRBV2 and J is TRBJ2-7, with D uncertain. Germline V gene sequence: CDR1 SNHLY, CDR2 FYNNEI. Trimming pared 7 bases from V and 9 bases from J, leaving 16 bases between. CDR3 size: 12 residues. CDR3 coding DNA: TGTGCCAGCACCAGCAGTAAAAGAGGGCAGTACTTC. Protein sequence: CASTSSKRGQYF.

The chain links TRBV19 to TRBJ1-2, with 8 bases aligning to TRBD1. This CDR3 has 14 amino acids. The trim removed 4 bases at V and 5 bases at J, leaving 6 bases unmatched. Germline V gene data show CDR1 as LNHDA and CDR2 as SQIVND (reference sequence). The CDR3 DNA follows: TGTGCCAGTAGTACGCCGGGACAGGAGTATGGCTACACCTTC. Amino acid sequence: CASSTPGQEYGYTF.

This chain uses TRBV2 with TRBJ2-2; D call uncertain. With 8 bases removed from V and 0 bases from J, the gap between germline ends came to 10 bases. Germline CDR1 is SNHLY and CDR2 is FYNNEI. The CDR3 runs to 14 residues. CDR3 loop: CASGLPANTGELFF. The DNA of the CDR3 is TGTGCCAGCGGGCTCCCCGCGAACACCGGGGAGCTGTTTTTT.

In the case of this clone: At one end the junction does not follow the germline gene, possibly because of a read error. V usage is TRBV28 and J usage is TRBJ1-5, with D possibly TRBD1 on 5 matching bases. Germline V gene lookup returns CDR1 MDHEN and CDR2 SYDVKM. CDR3 length: 16 residues. The CDR3 DNA reads as TGTGCCACCAGTCCGCTCGGGGGGGGTAGCAATCAGCCCCAGCATTTT. It is translated as CATSPLGGGSNQPQHF.

This chain links TRBV24-1 with TRBJ1-5, with a tentative D call TRBD1 (6 bases). This CDR3 contains 15 residues. CDR1 and CDR2 (germline): KGHDR, SFDVKD. V was trimmed by 3 bases and J by 8 bases, leaving 16 bases between them. In nucleotides, the CDR3 is TGTGCCACCAGTGATGGGTCAGGGGAAGGAAAGCCCCAGCATTTT. Translation gives CATSDGSGEGKPQHF.

This chain connects TRBV5-4 to TRBJ2-3, with no clear D. Germline CDR1 reads SGHNT; CDR2 reads YYREEE (reference sequence). This CDR3 has 14 residues. V gave up 3 bases and J gave up 1 base, with 9 bases separating them. The CDR3: CASSSVTGTDTQYF. The CDR3 nucleotides read TGTGCCAGCAGCTCCGTGACTGGCACAGATACGCAGTATTTT.

The gene calls are TRBV29-1 and TRBJ1-1, with D possibly being TRBD1 (5 bases). The CDR3 has 15 amino acids. Per germline, CDR1 SQVTM and CDR2 ANQGSEA. Trimming removed 8 bases from V and 2 bases from J, with 21 bases in between. The CDR3 is CSSKDRGGSNTEAFF. CDR3 bases: TGCAGCTCGAAGGACCGGGGGGGGAGTAACACTGAAGCTTTCTTT.

The chain has TRBV5-1 and TRBJ2-7, with unresolved D. The length of the CDR3 is 14 residues. V lost 4 bases and J 2 bases, leaving 13 bases between the germline ends. The germline CDR1 and CDR2 sequences are SGHRS and YFSETQ. The CDR3 loop reads CASSLGPAPYEQYF. The CDR3 DNA reads TGCGCCAGCAGCCTCGGTCCCGCACCCTACGAGCAGTACTTC.

This chain uses TRBV6-6 with TRBJ1-2; D unresolved. Germline V gene sequence: CDR1 MNHNY, CDR2 SVGAGI (reference sequence). This CDR3 has 13 residues. Deletions cut 6 bases from V and 4 bases from J, with 12 bases between. CDR3 DNA: TGTGCCAGCAGCCCGACGGAGGTCTATGGCTACACCTTC. Residues: CASSPTEVYGYTF.

The V and J genes are TRBV9 and TRBJ2-1; TRBD2 agrees at 9 bases. The V and J ends lost 4 bases and 13 bases, in that order; junction bases with no gene match: 3. The CDR3 is made up of 11 amino acids. Germline values: CDR1 SGDLS, CDR2 YYNGEE. The chain's CDR3 is CASSFSGRQFF. Written as DNA, the CDR3 is TGTGCCAGCAGCTTTAGCGGGAGACAGTTCTTC. Combining the CDR3 with reference TRBV9 and TRBJ2-1 gives the whole variable domain DSGVTQTPKHLITATGQRVTLRCSPRSGDLSVYWYQQSLDQGLQFLIQYYNGEERAKGNILERFSAQQFPDLHSELNLSSLELGDSALYFCASSFSGRQFFGPGTRLTVL.

CDR3 loop: CATSDPGSGSNQPQHF. CDR3 nucleotides: TGTGCCACCAGTGATCCTGGGTCAGGTTCTAATCAGCCCCAGCATTTT. V and J are TRBV24-1 and TRBJ1-5; D is unclear. Germline CDR1 reads KGHDR; CDR2 reads SFDVKD. Trimming removed 3 bases from V and 4 bases from J, with 15 bases in between. The CDR3 is 16 amino acids.

J is TRBJ1-2 and V is TRBV3-1 (or the pseudogene TRBV3-2); 8 bases are shared with TRBD1. V trimming: 4 bases; J trimming: 8 bases; junction bases outside the gene matches: 6. The germline V gene encodes CDR1 LGHDT and CDR2 YNNKEL (reference sequence). The CDR3 has 13 residues. CDR3 sequence reads: CASSRLQGEGYTF. CDR3 DNA: TGTGCCAGCAGCCGACTACAGGGGGAGGGCTACACCTTC.

V gene TRBV27 combines with J gene TRBJ2-5; no reliable D call. The V and J ends lost 1 base and 1 base respectively, with 4 bases between them. Germline CDR1 is MNHEY and CDR2 is SMNVEV (reference sequence). The CDR3 runs 13 residues. The CDR3: CASSLWAQETQYF. CDR3 DNA sequence: TGTGCCAGCAGTTTATGGGCCCAAGAGACCCAGTACTTC.

The rearrangement uses TRBV7-2 and TRBJ2-2; 8 bases match TRBD2. The trim removed 6 bases at V and 3 bases at J, leaving 3 bases unmatched. Germline CDR1 and CDR2: SGHTA and FQGNSA. This CDR3 has 14 residues. The CDR3, as DNA: TGTGCCAGCAGGGCAGCGGGAGACACCGGGGAGCTGTTTTTT. It encodes CASRAAGDTGELFF.

J is TRBJ1-5 and V is TRBV5-8; 7 bases are a match to TRBD1. J gave up 7 bases and V 4 bases, and 8 bases lay outside the gene matches. Germline values: CDR1 SGHTS, CDR2 YDEGEE. This CDR3 region has 14 residues. CDR3 nucleotides: TGTGCCAGCAGCACGTACACAGGGGAACAGCCCCAGCATTTT. Amino acid sequence: CASSTYTGEQPQHF.

This clone was seen a handful of times. The rearrangement links TRBV2 to TRBJ2-5; no firm D call. The CDR3 is 13 amino acids. Trimming shortened V by 5 bases and J by 2 bases, and 9 bases separated the two germline ends. The germline V gene encodes CDR1 SNHLY and CDR2 FYNNEI. This chain's CDR3 is CASSRARQETQYF. In DNA form, the CDR3 reads TGTGCCAGCAGTCGCGCCAGGCAAGAGACCCAGTACTTC.